This entry concerns a single T cell receptor (beta chain). The CDR3 loop spans 12 amino acids. V lost 1 base to trimming and J lost 9 bases, with 7 bases between them. Germline CDR1 reads MGHRA; CDR2 reads YSYEKL. The sample belongs to a study of shared clonotypes between healthy human individuals. Here immunoSEQ multiplex PCR was the method, and the copy in TCRdb shows in-frame clones only, minus some. Of about 2.1 million clones detected, just over 90% appear once; the ten largest clones hold about 1.8%. Naivety among CD8 cells was defined by CD45RO negativity and positive CCR7 selection, thereby excluding terminally differentiated effector memory CD45RA+ cells.

The sequence came from a man aged 18 to 30 in good health. Some clones in this sample may be carry-over from other donors' samples. The chain employs TRBV4-1 and TRBJ2-1; D gene unclear. The sample comprised naive CD8+ T cells from PBMCs. The CDR3 is CASSQVLSEQFF. CDR3 coding DNA: TGCGCCAGCAGCCAAGTGTTGAGTGAGCAGTTCTTC.